The rows below give T cell receptor beta chains drawn from one sample of a study of metastatic and nonmetastatic thyroid tumors. With MiXCR, TCRdb reprocessed the PCR reads. Altogether about 17,000 clones are present, less than 40% being singletons, with the ten largest covering approximately 17%. Sequenced: tumor tissue. The origin of the receptors is a female donor with papillary thyroid cancer or a benign thyroid nodule (not recorded which). Some clones in this sample may be carry-over from other donors' samples. Both conserved end residues are part of each CDR3. The order of the fields is J gene, D gene, V gene, clone size, CDR3 protein, CDR3 DNA. The D gene is left open where the match is weak. Only part of the rows carry a size: once, few, many, or a class if the clone is expanded.

>TRBJ1-1|TRBD1|TRBV20-1|NA
CSARIRGTNTEAFF
TGCAGTGCTCGAATCAGGGGGACGAACACTGAAGCTTTCTTT
>TRBJ2-2|NA|TRBV6-1|few
CASSTQPPGELFF
TGTGCCAGCAGTACCCAACCACCCGGGGAGCTGTTTTTT
>TRBJ1-2|NA|TRBV6-1|NA
CASSEWVYRVDYGYTF
TGTGCCAGCAGTGAGTGGGTTTACAGGGTAGACTATGGCTACACCTTC
>TRBJ2-2|NA|TRBV10-3|NA
CAISGGGTGELFF
TGTGCCATCAGTGGCGGAGGGACCGGGGAGCTGTTTTTT
>TRBJ2-7|TRBD1|TRBV27|NA
CASRKTGPTYEQYF
TGTGCCAGCAGGAAGACAGGGCCTACCTACGAGCAGTACTTC
>TRBJ1-1|NA|TRBV12-3/TRBV12-4|few
CASNTQGREAFF
TGTGCCAGCAATACACAGGGTAGGGAAGCTTTCTTT
>TRBJ2-7|TRBD2|TRBV5-1|medium-sized
CASTISGRASEQYF
TGCGCCAGCACCATAAGCGGGAGGGCCTCCGAGCAGTACTTC
>TRBJ2-1|NA|TRBV6-5|few
CASSYSLVAAGRYNEQFF
TGTGCCAGCAGTTACTCGTTGGTAGCGGCAGGCCGATACAATGAGCAGTTCTTC
>TRBJ2-7|NA|TRBV2|few
CASSSGLYEQYF
TGTGCCAGCAGTTCAGGATTATACGAGCAGTACTTC
>TRBJ1-1|NA|TRBV18|medium-sized
CASSLSRTNTEAFF
TGTGCCAGCTCATTGTCCAGGACAAACACTGAAGCTTTCTTT
>TRBJ2-7|NA|TRBV12-3/TRBV12-4|NA
CASTPDGAVIATKQYF
TGTGCCAGCACCCCTGACGGCGCCGTGATCGCGACGAAGCAGTACTTC
>TRBJ2-3|TRBD2|TRBV5-1|NA
CASSFGLAGVGDTQYF
TGCGCCAGCAGCTTCGGACTAGCGGGAGTCGGAGATACGCAGTATTTT
>TRBJ1-1|NA|TRBV27|NA
CASSSPGGNTEAFF
TGTGCCAGCAGTTCCCCCGGGGGGAACACTGAAGCTTTCTTT
>TRBJ1-2|TRBD1|TRBV19|NA
CASSSRQGNYGYTF
TGTGCCAGTAGTTCCCGACAGGGAAACTATGGCTACACCTTC
>TRBJ1-2|NA|TRBV6-1|few
CASSEGVQGYGYTF
TGTGCCAGCAGCGAGGGCGTACAGGGCTATGGCTACACCTTC
>TRBJ2-5|NA|TRBV9|many
CASSVDELQTQYF
TGTGCCAGCAGCGTAGATGAGCTACAGACCCAGTACTTC
>TRBJ2-7|NA|TRBV27|NA
CASSFQGPYEQYF
TGTGCCAGCAGTTTCCAGGGGCCCTACGAGCAGTACTTC
>TRBJ1-2|NA|TRBV6-5|NA
CASSSRYYGYTF
TGTGCCAGCAGTTCAAGATACTATGGCTACACCTTC
>TRBJ1-3|TRBD1|TRBV12-3/TRBV12-4|few
CASRALAGDRDAGNTIYF
TGTGCCAGCAGGGCCCTAGCTGGGGACAGGGACGCTGGAAACACCATATATTTT
>TRBJ2-3|NA|TRBV11-3|few
CASSLGQSTDTQYF
TGTGCCAGCAGCTTAGGACAGTCAACAGATACGCAGTATTTT
>TRBJ2-7|NA|TRBV28|NA
CASSYQDIYEQYF
TGTGCCAGCAGTTATCAGGACATCTACGAGCAGTACTTC
>TRBJ1-6|TRBD1|TRBV2|NA
CASRAGTGLGSPLHF
TGTGCCAGCAGGGCCGGGACAGGGTTGGGTTCACCCCTCCACTTT
>TRBJ2-7|NA|TRBV20-1|once
CSAGQGFQDEQYF
TGCAGTGCTGGGCAGGGATTCCAGGACGAGCAGTACTTC
>TRBJ2-3|NA|TRBV3-1|NA
CASSQVDTQYF
TGTGCCAGCAGCCAAGTAGATACGCAGTATTTT
>TRBJ1-4|TRBD1|TRBV5-1|once
CASSWDSREKLFF
TGCGCCAGCAGCTGGGACAGCCGGGAAAAGCTGTTTTTT
>TRBJ2-1|NA|TRBV30|NA
CAWLGLQNEQFF
TGTGCCTGGTTGGGGTTGCAGAATGAGCAGTTCTTC
>TRBJ2-7|NA|TRBV20-1|NA
CSARLESSYEQYF
TGCAGTGCCAGACTAGAGAGCTCCTACGAGCAGTACTTC
>TRBJ1-2|NA|TRBV6-1|NA
CASSAPVEGYTF
TGTGCCAGCAGTGCTCCTGTTGAGGGCTACACCTTC
>TRBJ1-2|NA|TRBV11-3|NA
CASSLEQNFNYGYTF
TGTGCCAGCAGCTTAGAACAGAACTTTAACTATGGCTACACCTTC
>TRBJ2-3|TRBD2|TRBV3-1|many
CASSDSGSGTDTQYF
TGTGCCAGCAGCGACAGCGGGAGCGGCACAGATACGCAGTATTTT
>TRBJ2-7|NA|TRBV5-1|NA
CASGVSSYEQYF
TGCGCCAGCGGCGTTAGCTCCTACGAGCAGTACTTC
>TRBJ1-2|NA|TRBV7-9|NA
CASSPGGSNYGYTF
TGTGCCAGCAGCCCTGGGGGCTCCAACTATGGCTACACCTTC
>TRBJ1-6|NA|TRBV15|few
CATSREQSGNSPLHF
TGTGCCACCAGCAGAGAACAATCCGGAAATTCACCCCTCCACTTT
>TRBJ2-3|NA|TRBV28|NA
CASSLGGTHTDTQYF
TGTGCCAGCAGTTTAGGGGGCACACACACAGATACGCAGTATTTT
>TRBJ1-4|TRBD1|TRBV11-3|NA
CASSLRTGDFEKLFF
TGTGCCAGCAGCTTAAGGACAGGGGATTTTGAAAAACTGTTTTTT
>TRBJ2-1|TRBD2|TRBV28|few
CASSLLGGGGSYNEQFF
TGTGCCAGCAGCCTTCTTGGCGGCGGGGGCTCCTACAATGAGCAGTTCTTC
>TRBJ2-7|NA|TRBV6-1|NA
CASSGRDVSYEQYF
TGTGCCAGCAGCGGACGGGACGTCTCCTACGAGCAGTACTTC
>TRBJ2-7|TRBD1|TRBV27|NA
CASSPGTGGYEQYF
TGTGCCAGCAGCCCTGGGACAGGGGGTTACGAGCAGTACTTC
>TRBJ1-6|NA|TRBV27|NA
CASSLDRNSPLHF
TGTGCCAGCAGTTTGGACAGAAACTCACCCCTCCACTTT
>TRBJ2-7|NA|TRBV10-2|NA
CASSNEEQYF
TGCGCCAGCAGTAATGAGGAGCAGTACTTC
>TRBJ2-3|NA|TRBV10-1|NA
CASSDRGLNTDTQYF
TGCGCCAGCAGTGATCGGGGACTTAACACAGATACGCAGTATTTT
>TRBJ1-2|NA|TRBV5-1|medium-sized
CASSPDMNYGYTF
TGCGCCAGCAGCCCAGACATGAACTATGGCTACACCTTC
>TRBJ2-2|NA|TRBV6-4|medium-sized
CASRLGVEGPGELFF
TGTGCCAGCAGACTCGGCGTGGAGGGCCCCGGGGAGCTGTTTTTT
>TRBJ2-7|TRBD1|TRBV20-1|NA
CSAAGTGVYEQYF
TGCAGTGCTGCCGGGACAGGGGTCTACGAGCAGTACTTC
>TRBJ2-2|NA|TRBV11-2|NA
CASSRTSTNTGELFF
TGTGCCAGCAGCCGAACCTCTACGAACACCGGGGAGCTGTTTTTT
>TRBJ1-2|NA|TRBV20-1|NA
CSAPRSTRKTGNYGYTF
TGCAGTGCTCCCCGCTCCACTAGAAAGACTGGAAACTATGGCTACACCTTC
>TRBJ1-4|TRBD1|TRBV7-9|NA
CASSPPGQEKLFF
TGTGCCAGCAGCCCTCCGGGACAGGAAAAACTGTTTTTT
>TRBJ2-1|TRBD2|TRBV7-8|many
CASSLGGAGVGYNEQFF
TGTGCCAGCAGCTTAGGAGGGGCGGGAGTGGGTTACAATGAGCAGTTCTTC
>TRBJ2-3|NA|TRBV6-4|NA
CASSDRAGTDTQYF
TGTGCCAGCAGCGATAGGGCGGGAACAGATACGCAGTATTTT
>TRBJ2-7|NA|TRBV6-5|NA
CASSSSSYEQYF
TGTGCCAGCAGTTCTTCCTCCTACGAGCAGTACTTC
>TRBJ2-3|TRBD1|TRBV6-1|NA
CASNARGQGSTDTQYF
TGTGCCAGCAATGCCCGGGGACAGGGGAGCACAGATACGCAGTATTTT